The 11 T cell receptor beta chains below come from one sample, sequenced in a study of cytomegalovirus exposure and HLA in healthy donors. PCR primers comprised 60 Vbeta and 13 Jbeta primers. Sequencing used immunoSEQ multiplex PCR; TCRdb keeps in-frame clones, though not all of them. The repertoire holds about 200,000 clones, with 65% to 80% as singletons. Sequencing was carried out using PBMCs. The receptor source for this set is a man aged 50 or older in good health and CMV-seronegative.

This chain connects TRBV6-6 to TRBJ2-1; 8 bases align to TRBD1. Losses at the gene ends were 0 bases for V and 4 bases for J; bases not matched to a gene: 5. The CDR3 covers 16 residues. The germline V gene encodes CDR1 MNHNY and CDR2 SVGAGI (reference sequence). CDR3 amino acids: CASSYSGQGEYNEQFF. Here the CDR3 DNA reads TGTGCCAGCAGTTACTCAGGACAGGGCGAGTACAATGAGCAGTTCTTC.

The genes are TRBV5-1 and TRBJ2-1; TRBD2 agrees at 8 bases. The germline V gene has CDR1 SGHRS and CDR2 YFSETQ. The CDR3 contains 16 residues. V dropped 0 bases and J dropped 3; count of bases not matched to a gene: 5. This CDR3 is CASSLGVSGIYNEQFF. The CDR3 nucleotides are TGCGCCAGCAGCTTGGGCGTTAGCGGGATCTACAATGAGCAGTTCTTC.

The chain combines TRBV18 with TRBJ2-5; possible D gene TRBD2, 5 bases. The germline gives CDR1 KGHSH, CDR2 LQKENI. Trimming took 1 base from V and 4 from J, leaving 7 bases between them. This CDR3 spans 13 amino acids. CDR3 in amino acids: CASSPRGGETQYF. The CDR3 DNA is TGTGCCAGCTCACCACGCGGAGGAGAGACCCAGTACTTC.

The table lists this clone with a count of one. The chain combines TRBV10-3 with TRBJ2-3, with 9 nucleotides matching TRBD2. V lost 6 bases, J lost 1 base, and 2 bases stayed unmatched. The CDR3 is 14 amino acids. Germline V CDR1 and CDR2: ENHRY, SYGVKD. In DNA, the CDR3 is TGTGCCATCAGCCGGACTAGCGGCACAGATACGCAGTATTTT. It is translated as CAISRTSGTDTQYF.

This clone was picked up a small number of times. The chain joins TRBV7-6 to TRBJ2-7; 9 bases align to TRBD2. Germline assignment: CDR1 SGHVS and CDR2 FNYEAQ. This CDR3 is built from 15 residues. The V and J ends lost 0 bases and 1 base, in that order; junction bases with no gene match: 1. The chain's CDR3 is CASSLASGGSYEQYF. In DNA form, the CDR3 reads TGTGCCAGCAGCTTAGCGAGCGGGGGGTCCTACGAGCAGTACTTC.

A single count supports this clone. This sequence joins TRBV5-1 and TRBJ2-3; 9 positions match TRBD1. V shed 2 bases, J shed 5 bases, and the junction held 6 bases outside the gene matches. CDR3 length equals 15 residues. Germline CDR1 is SGHRS and CDR2 is YFSETQ. In DNA form, the CDR3 reads TGCGCCAGCAGCTTCCTAACAGGGGGCCAAGATACGCAGTATTTT. Translation gives CASSFLTGGQDTQYF.

This clone was seen once. The J gene is TRBJ2-5, the V gene TRBV5-4; 11 bases line up with TRBD2. This CDR3 comprises 15 residues. Germline lookup yields CDR1 SGHNT and CDR2 YYREEE (reference sequence). Trimming removed 6 bases from V and 2 bases from J; junction bases left unmatched: 6. This CDR3 reads CASMARTSGQETQYF. The CDR3 DNA reads TGTGCCAGCATGGCTCGGACTAGCGGGCAAGAGACCCAGTACTTC.

This clone was detected a few times. Other nucleotide sequences in the sample specify the same CDR3. This chain joins TRBV19 and TRBJ2-5; the D gene is possibly TRBD2 (6 bases). CDR1 is LNHDA and CDR2 is SQIVND in the germline V gene (reference sequence). The V gene lost 6 bases and the J gene lost 5 bases, with 10 bases spanning the gap. CDR3 length: 12 residues. The CDR3 sequence is CASRQAGETQYF. DNA for the CDR3: TGTGCCAGTAGGCAGGCGGGGGAGACCCAGTACTTC.

This sequence joins TRBV9 and TRBJ2-3; 10 bases line up with TRBD1. Germline CDR1 SGDLS, CDR2 YYNGEE. With 7 bases clipped from V and 1 base from J, the junction kept 0 bases outside the gene matches. The CDR3 contains 13 residues. The CDR3 DNA reads TGTGCCAGCGGACAGGGGGGCACAGATACGCAGTATTTT. This encodes CASGQGGTDTQYF. Full variable domain (rest looked up from reference TRBV9 and TRBJ2-3): DSGVTQTPKHLITATGQRVTLRCSPRSGDLSVYWYQQSLDQGLQFLIQYYNGEERAKGNILERFSAQQFPDLHSELNLSSLELGDSALYFCASGQGGTDTQYFGPGTRLTVL.

CDR3: CASSSWGGPMNTEAFF. CDR3 DNA sequence: TGTGCCAGCAGTTCCTGGGGGGGGCCTATGAACACTGAAGCTTTCTTT. The rearrangement links TRBV27 to TRBJ1-1, with D tentatively TRBD1 (6 bases). Trimming took 4 bases from V and 0 from J, leaving 15 bases between them. Germline V CDR1 and CDR2: MNHEY, SMNVEV (reference sequence). CDR3 length: 16 amino acids.

This clone was seen a handful of times. The chain links TRBV5-1 to TRBJ2-5; tentative D call: TRBD2 (7 bases). Germline V gene lookup returns CDR1 SGHRS and CDR2 YFSETQ. Trimming pared 5 bases from V and 11 bases from J, leaving 25 bases between. The CDR3 totals 15 residues. The chain's CDR3 is CASSQGGAPFGEQYF. CDR3 bases: TGCGCCAGCAGTCAAGGGGGGGCCCCCTTTGGGGAGCAGTACTTC.